This entry describes one T cell receptor beta chain. Antigen unknown. CDR1 MNHNY and CDR2 SVGAGI come from the germline V gene (reference sequence). Between the trimmed V and J ends, which lost 2 bases and 4 bases, there was a span of 8 bases. This CDR3 is built from 13 residues. This sample is drawn from a study of cytomegalovirus exposure and HLA in healthy donors. In the study overall: A subsequent analysis stated that the 95 to 150 validation repertoires were run on the same platform as the roughly 670 first-cohort repertoires. Study conclusions and caveats: For most TCR sequences rarity was the rule, although some public TCRs occurred in many donors. Reports described diagnosis of cytomegalovirus status by the classifier as highly specific and sensitive. Approximately 160 TCR beta chains were listed as cytomegalovirus-associated.

Measured with immunoSEQ multiplex PCR; TCRdb has only the in-frame clones, and not every one. The sample has 200,000 to 300,000 clones; about 90% are singletons. This sequence was found in a woman under 40 in good health and CMV-seronegative. Sequencing input: PBMCs. V is TRBV6-6 and J is TRBJ1-1, with D perhaps TRBD1 (5 bases). Written as DNA, the CDR3 is TGTGCCAGCAGTTACGGGGGGGTCACTGAAGCTTTCTTT. Protein sequence: CASSYGGVTEAFF.